This T cell receptor beta chain was recovered during a study of T cells expressing NK-cell markers. Across the whole study: Among eight sequenced donors, seven carried HCMV seropositivity while one was seronegative.

Template switching by 5'RACE with UMIs generated the TCR beta cDNA. Using the 5' RACE reads, TCRdb records one entry per CDR3 protein without DNA. The listing records some 150,000 distinct CDR3 sequences. For this clonotype: Its antigen is as yet unknown.

Points from the study as a whole: In a group of several donors, dominant NKG2C+ clonotypes represented 1.0-7.0% of CD8+ T cells. Also leading the CD3+CD56-NKG2C+ fraction in a few donors were these clonotypes.

Germline V gene data show CDR1 as MGHRA and CDR2 as YSYEKL. The CDR3 is 14 amino acids. The TCR originated in a man between 18 and 35 years old in good health. The sequenced sample was blood T cells: a sorted CD56 or NKG2C T cell subset, CD4+ or CD8+ T cells, or bulk PBMC T cells (not recorded which). V gene TRBV4-1 combines with J gene TRBJ1-1; TCRdb gives TRBD1 as the D gene, but with no DNA this cannot be confirmed. CDR3 protein: CASSARQGNTEAFF.